This T cell receptor beta chain comes out of a study of blood T cell repertoires in COVID-19. For the study at large: Sample material is recorded as cDNA or gDNA derived from T cells, B-cell-depleted T cells, or PBMCs.

Individuals aged roughly 18 to 95 years were recruited from about two dozen US areas. Participant-reported clinical history was the basis for cohort assignment. The CDR3 runs to 14 residues. The germline V gene has CDR1 SGHRS and CDR2 YFSETQ. The junction had 10 bases not matched to a gene; V was cut back by 4 bases and J by 11 bases. The assay was immunoSEQ multiplex PCR, and TCRdb's table has in-frame clones only and misses some. The sample includes over 200,000 clones, approximately 89% seen only once; the top ten take 3.5% to 4.5%. This chain uses TRBV5-1 with TRBJ1-1; TRBD1 matches 11 bases. Sequencing used PBMCs or T cells enriched from blood (not recorded which). The clonotype originates from a woman aged 25-40 years with acute COVID-19. Written as DNA, the CDR3 is TGCGCCAGCAGCCGGACAGGGGGCGAAGTGTGGGCTTTCTTT. It specifies CASSRTGGEVWAFF.